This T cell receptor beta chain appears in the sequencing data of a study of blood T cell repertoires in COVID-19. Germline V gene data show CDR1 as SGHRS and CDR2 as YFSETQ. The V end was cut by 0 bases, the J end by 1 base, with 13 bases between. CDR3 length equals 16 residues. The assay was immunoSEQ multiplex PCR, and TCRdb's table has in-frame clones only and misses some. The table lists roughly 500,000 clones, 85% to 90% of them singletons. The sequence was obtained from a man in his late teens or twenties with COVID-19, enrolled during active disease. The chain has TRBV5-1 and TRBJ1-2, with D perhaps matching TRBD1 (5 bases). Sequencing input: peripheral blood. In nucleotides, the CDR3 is TGCGCCAGCAGCTTGGCCCTGGGGGGGAGTAACTATGGCTACACCTTC. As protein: CASSLALGGSNYGYTF. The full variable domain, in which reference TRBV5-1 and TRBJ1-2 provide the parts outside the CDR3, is KAGVTQTPRYLIKTRGQQVTLSCSPISGHRSVSWYQQTPGQGLQFLFEYFSETQRNKGNFPGRFSGRQFSNSRSEMNVSTLELGDSALYLCASSLALGGSNYGYTFGSGTRLTVV.